This TCR beta chain was retrieved from a study of blood T cell repertoires in COVID-19 (dated by TCRdb to 2020 to 2021). The study in broad terms: Samples from collaborators originated in the United States, Italy and Spain and spanned both the acute and convalescent phases of COVID-19. The prospective study material was composed of cDNA or gDNA derived from T cells, B-cell-depleted T cells, or PBMCs. The dataset comprised deeply sampled blood TCRbeta repertoires from subjects exposed to, actively infected with, or recovered from COVID-19. A freely available public database, intended as a resource for researchers studying the immune response to SARS-CoV-2, is where the repertoires were released. The samples were drawn from the first 160 participants of the ongoing ImmuneRACE study and from over a thousand subjects provided by 6 global collaborators. A de-identified subject ID, COVID-19 status, age in years and sex were almost always included in the sample metadata. Where available, HLA class I and class II types were taken from metadata supplied by the sample provider and were not determined by assay-based typing.

TCRbeta CDR3 regions were amplified from genomic DNA using the immunoSEQ Assay, a bias-controlled multiplex PCR. Per the source publication's procedure: Nucleated cell counts per sample were estimated from amplification of reference gene primers within the assay. To quantify the absolute abundance of each unique TCRbeta CDR3 rearrangement, sequence reads were collapsed and filtered. For each sample, productive Simpson clonality was calculated as the square root of Simpson's diversity index across productive rearrangements. Drawn from immuneACCESS, this table holds only the in-frame rearrangements with V and J called that TCRdb kept. Clones are partly lost; checked studies trace under half to an unresolved V gene and leave the rest unexplained. V and J calls and clone size are as listed in that table; D and trimming were resolved from the DNA. The sample table contains approximately 170,000 clones; only one count was recorded for approximately 86% of them. The ten largest clones represent approximately 1.2% of the sample.

At least ten counts were recorded for this clone. Its cognate antigen has yet to be identified. The sample holds no much larger clone one base away, and base qualities are not on file. The research as a whole found: The amount of clinical and demographic metadata varied by source and participant and was provided uncurated.

Another Seattle source contributed samples from volunteer blood donors who had recovered from COVID-19. Whole blood was collected in K2EDTA tubes by collaborating institutions according to the institutions' own protocols. For TCRbeta analysis, collaborator samples were shipped as frozen whole blood, as isolated PBMCs, or as DNA extracted from either sample type. The sample consisted of peripheral blood. The receptor's source is a man between 60 and 75 years old who had recovered from COVID-19.

The CDR3 is CASSRKGGSTNEKLFF. The DNA sequence reads TGTGCCAGTAGCAGGAAGGGAGGTTCAACTAATGAAAAACTGTTTTTT. The V and J genes are TRBV19 and TRBJ1-4, with the D segment identity uncertain. Reading from cysteine to phenylalanine, the CDR3 counts 16 amino acids. CDR3 DNA only is kept here, 48 bases in frame from base 1. V and J are truncated by 6 bases and 0 bases respectively, leaving an intervening sequence of 14 bases. The germline V gene (reference sequence) yields LNHDA for CDR1 and SQIVND for CDR2.